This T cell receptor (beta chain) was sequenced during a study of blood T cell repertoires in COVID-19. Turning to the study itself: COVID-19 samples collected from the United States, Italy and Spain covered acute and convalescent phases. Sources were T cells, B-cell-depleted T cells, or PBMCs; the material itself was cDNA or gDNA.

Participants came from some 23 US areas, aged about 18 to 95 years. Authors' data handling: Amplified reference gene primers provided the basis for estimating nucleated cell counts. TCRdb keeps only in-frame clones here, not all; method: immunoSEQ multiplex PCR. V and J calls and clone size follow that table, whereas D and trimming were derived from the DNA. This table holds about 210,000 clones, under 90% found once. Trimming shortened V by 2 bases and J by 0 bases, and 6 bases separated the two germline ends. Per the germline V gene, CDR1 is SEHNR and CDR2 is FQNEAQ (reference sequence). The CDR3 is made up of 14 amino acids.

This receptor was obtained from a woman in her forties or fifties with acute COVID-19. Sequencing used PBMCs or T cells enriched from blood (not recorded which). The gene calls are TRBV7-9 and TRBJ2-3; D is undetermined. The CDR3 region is CASSLSSSTDTQYF. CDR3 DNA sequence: TGTGCCAGCAGCTTATCTTCTAGCACAGATACGCAGTATTTT.